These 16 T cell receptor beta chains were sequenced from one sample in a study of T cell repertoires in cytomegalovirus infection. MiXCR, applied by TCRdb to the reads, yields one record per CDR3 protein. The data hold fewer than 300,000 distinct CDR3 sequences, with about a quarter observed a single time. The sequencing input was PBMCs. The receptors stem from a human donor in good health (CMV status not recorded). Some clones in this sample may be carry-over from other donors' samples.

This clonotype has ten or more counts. CDR3 coding DNA: TGTGCCAGCAGCTCACCAGCGGCCAATGAGCAGTTCTTC. Translation gives CASSSPAANEQFF. The rearrangement joins TRBV7-6 to TRBJ2-1, with D tentatively TRBD2 (5 bases). This CDR3 is built from 13 residues. CDR1 and CDR2 from the germline V gene are SGHVS and FNYEAQ. V lost 4 bases to trimming and J lost 6 bases, with 10 bases between them.

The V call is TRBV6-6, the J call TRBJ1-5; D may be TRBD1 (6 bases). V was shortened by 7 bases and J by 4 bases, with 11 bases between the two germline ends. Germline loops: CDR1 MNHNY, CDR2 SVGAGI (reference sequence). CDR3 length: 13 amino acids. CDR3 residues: CASTKGGNQPQHF. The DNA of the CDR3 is TGTGCCAGCACTAAGGGGGGGAATCAGCCCCAGCATTTT.

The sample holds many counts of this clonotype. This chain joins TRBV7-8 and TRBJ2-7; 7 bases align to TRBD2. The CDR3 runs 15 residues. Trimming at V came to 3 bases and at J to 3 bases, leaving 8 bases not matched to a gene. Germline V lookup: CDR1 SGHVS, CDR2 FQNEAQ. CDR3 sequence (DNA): TGTGCCAGCAGCTTCTTTGCGGGAGCTAACTACGAGCAGTACTTC. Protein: CASSFFAGANYEQYF.

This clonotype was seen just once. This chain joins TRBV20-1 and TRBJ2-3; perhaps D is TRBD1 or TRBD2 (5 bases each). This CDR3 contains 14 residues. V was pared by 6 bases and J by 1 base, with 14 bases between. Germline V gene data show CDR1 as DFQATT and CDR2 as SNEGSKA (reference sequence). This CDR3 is CSALRDPGTDTQYF. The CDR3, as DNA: TGCAGTGCCCTCCGGGACCCGGGCACAGATACGCAGTATTTT.

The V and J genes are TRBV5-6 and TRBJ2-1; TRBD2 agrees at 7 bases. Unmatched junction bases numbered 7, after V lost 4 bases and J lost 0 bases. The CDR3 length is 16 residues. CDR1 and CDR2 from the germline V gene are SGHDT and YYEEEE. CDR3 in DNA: TGTGCCAGCAGCCTTACTAGCGCCAACTCCTACAATGAGCAGTTCTTC. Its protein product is CASSLTSANSYNEQFF.

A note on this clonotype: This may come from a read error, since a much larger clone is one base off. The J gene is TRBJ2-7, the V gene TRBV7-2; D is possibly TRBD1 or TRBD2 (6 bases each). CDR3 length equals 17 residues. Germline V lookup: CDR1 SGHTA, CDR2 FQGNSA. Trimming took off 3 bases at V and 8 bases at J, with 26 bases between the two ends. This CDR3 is CASSFRSPGTGGVQQYF. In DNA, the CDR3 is TGTGCCAGCAGCTTTAGGTCCCCCGGGACTGGGGGCGTTCAGCAGTACTTC.

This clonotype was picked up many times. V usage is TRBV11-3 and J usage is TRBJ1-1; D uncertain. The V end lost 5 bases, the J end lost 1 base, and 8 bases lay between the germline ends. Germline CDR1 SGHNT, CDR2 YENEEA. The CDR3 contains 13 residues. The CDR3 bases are TGTGCCAGCAGCCAAGACTCGAACACTGAAGCTTTCTTT. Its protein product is CASSQDSNTEAFF. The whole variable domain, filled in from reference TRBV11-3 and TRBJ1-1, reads EAGVVQSPRYKIIEKKQPVAFWCNPISGHNTLYWYLQNLGQGPELLIRYENEEAVDDSQLPKDRFSAERLKGVDSTLKIQPAELGDSAVYLCASSQDSNTEAFFGQGTRLTVV.

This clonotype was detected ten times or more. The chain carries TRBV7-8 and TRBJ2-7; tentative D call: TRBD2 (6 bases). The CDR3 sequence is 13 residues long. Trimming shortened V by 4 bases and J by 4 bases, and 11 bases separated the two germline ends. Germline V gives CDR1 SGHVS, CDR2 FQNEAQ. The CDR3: CASSWGLVYEQYF. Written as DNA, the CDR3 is TGTGCCAGCAGCTGGGGACTTGTTTACGAGCAGTACTTC.

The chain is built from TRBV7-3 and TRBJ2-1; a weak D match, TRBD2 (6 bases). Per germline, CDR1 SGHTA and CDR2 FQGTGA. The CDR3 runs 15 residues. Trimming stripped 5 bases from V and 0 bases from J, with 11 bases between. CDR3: CASSRGFSSYNEQFF. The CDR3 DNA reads TGTGCCAGCAGCCGGGGGTTTAGCTCCTACAATGAGCAGTTCTTC. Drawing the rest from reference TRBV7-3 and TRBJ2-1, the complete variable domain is GAGVSQTPSNKVTEKGKYVELRCDPISGHTALYWYRQSLGQGPEFLIYFQGTGAADDSGLPNDRFFAVRPEGSVSTLKIQRTERGDSAVYLCASSRGFSSYNEQFFGPGTRLTVL.

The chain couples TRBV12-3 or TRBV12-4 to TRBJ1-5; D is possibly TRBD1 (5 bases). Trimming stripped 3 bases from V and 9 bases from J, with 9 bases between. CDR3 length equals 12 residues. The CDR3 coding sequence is TGTGCCAGCAGTTTCCGGGGCGCGCCCCAGCATTTT. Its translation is CASSFRGAPQHF.

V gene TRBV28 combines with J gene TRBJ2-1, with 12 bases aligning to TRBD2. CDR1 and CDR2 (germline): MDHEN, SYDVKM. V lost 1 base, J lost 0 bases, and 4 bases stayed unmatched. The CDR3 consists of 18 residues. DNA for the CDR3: TGTGCCAGCAGTTTATATCTAGCGGGAGGGGGCTCCTACAATGAGCAGTTCTTC. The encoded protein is CASSLYLAGGGSYNEQFF.

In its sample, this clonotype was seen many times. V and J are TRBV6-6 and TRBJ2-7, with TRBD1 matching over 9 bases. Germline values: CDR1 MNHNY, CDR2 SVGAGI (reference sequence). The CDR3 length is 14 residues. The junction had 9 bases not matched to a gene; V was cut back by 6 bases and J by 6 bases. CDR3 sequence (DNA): TGTGCCAGCAGACAGACAGGGGGACAGGGCGAGCAGTACTTC. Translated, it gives CASRQTGGQGEQYF.

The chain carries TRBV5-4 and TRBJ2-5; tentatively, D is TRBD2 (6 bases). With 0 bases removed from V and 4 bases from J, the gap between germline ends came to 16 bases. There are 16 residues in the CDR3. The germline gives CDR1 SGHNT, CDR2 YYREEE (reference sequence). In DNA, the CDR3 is TGTGCCAGCAGCTTGGGGATTTCGGGAGAGGGAGAGACCCAGTACTTC. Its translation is CASSLGISGEGETQYF.

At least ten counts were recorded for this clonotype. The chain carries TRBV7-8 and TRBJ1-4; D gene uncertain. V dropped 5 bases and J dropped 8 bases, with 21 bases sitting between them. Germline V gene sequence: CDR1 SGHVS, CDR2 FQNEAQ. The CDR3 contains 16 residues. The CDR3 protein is CASSPSSIRHNEKLFF. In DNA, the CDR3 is TGTGCCAGCAGCCCCAGTTCAATCCGTCATAACGAAAAACTGTTTTTT.

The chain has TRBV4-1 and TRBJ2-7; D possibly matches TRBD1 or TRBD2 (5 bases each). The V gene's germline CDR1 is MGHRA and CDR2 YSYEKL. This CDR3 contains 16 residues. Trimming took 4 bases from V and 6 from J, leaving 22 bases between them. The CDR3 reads CASSLASSGPRFEQYF. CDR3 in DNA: TGCGCCAGCAGCCTCGCGAGCTCGGGGCCCCGGTTCGAGCAGTACTTC.

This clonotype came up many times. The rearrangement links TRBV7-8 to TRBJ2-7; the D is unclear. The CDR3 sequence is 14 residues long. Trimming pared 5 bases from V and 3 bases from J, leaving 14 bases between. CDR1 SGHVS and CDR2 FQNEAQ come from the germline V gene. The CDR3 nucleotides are TGTGCCAGCAGCCTGACGGACGGCAGCTACGAGCAGTACTTC. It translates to CASSLTDGSYEQYF.